A single sample gave rise to the 9 T cell receptor beta chains below, sequenced in a study of cytomegalovirus exposure and HLA in healthy donors (dated by TCRdb to about 2017). Library method: the immunoSEQ multiplex PCR assay. TCRdb obtained this table from immuneACCESS and retained in-frame rearrangements with V and J assigned. These tables miss some clones; where compared with another copy, unresolved V genes account for less than half of the shortfall, and the remainder is unexplained. For this sample there are roughly 60,000 clones; 90% to 96% appear just once. 1.2% of the sample lies in the top ten. Material: PBMCs. Source of these receptors: a woman aged 18-30 years in good health and CMV-seronegative.

V usage is TRBV28 and J usage is TRBJ2-7, with TRBD1 as a possible D gene (5 bases). The germline V gene encodes CDR1 MDHEN and CDR2 SYDVKM. This CDR3 region has 14 residues. The V gene lost 6 bases and the J gene lost 7 bases, with 19 bases spanning the gap. The CDR3 is CASRTPTETGEQYF. CDR3 in DNA: TGTGCCAGCAGGACCCCGACAGAGACCGGAGAGCAGTACTTC. The whole variable domain, remainder taken from reference TRBV28 and TRBJ2-7, is DVKVTQSSRYLVKRTGEKVFLECVQDMDHENMFWYRQDPGLGLRLIYFSYDVKMKEKGDIPEGYSVSREKKERFSLILESASTNQTSMYLCASRTPTETGEQYFGPGTRLTVT.

This chain uses TRBV7-6 with TRBJ2-5, with D tentatively TRBD2 (7 bases). V lost 5 bases and J lost 5, with 15 bases in between. Germline V gene lookup returns CDR1 SGHVS and CDR2 FNYEAQ. This CDR3 contains 14 residues. CDR3 DNA: TGTGCCAGCAGCCCCCGGGGGGCGGGGGAGACCCAGTACTTC. This encodes CASSPRGAGETQYF.

The gene calls are TRBV11-2 and TRBJ2-3; 13 bases map to TRBD2. The CDR3 runs 15 residues. Per the germline V gene, CDR1 is SGHAT and CDR2 is FQNNGV. V gave up 5 bases and J gave up 6 bases; unmatched junction bases: 5. DNA of the CDR3: TGTGCCAGCAGCCTTGGACTAGCGGGAGCGGATACGCAGTATTTT. Translating gives CASSLGLAGADTQYF.

The V and J genes are TRBV4-2 and TRBJ2-1; the D gene is possibly TRBD2 (5 bases). Germline assignment: CDR1 LGHNA and CDR2 YNFKEQ. The ends were cut back, 0 bases at V and 2 bases at J, with 8 bases in the middle. This CDR3 is built from 15 residues. The CDR3, as DNA: TGTGCCAGCAGCCAAGAGGCCGGGGCCTACAATGAGCAGTTCTTC. This encodes CASSQEAGAYNEQFF.

This clone was observed a handful of times. The J gene is TRBJ1-2, the V gene TRBV6-1; TRBD1 aligns across 7 bases. After removal of 7 bases from V and 7 bases from J, the junction contained 9 bases not matched to a gene. The CDR3 sequence is 13 residues long. Germline V CDR1 and CDR2: MNHNS, SASEGT. As DNA, the CDR3 is TGTGCCAGCATTCAAGACAGGGTCTTTGGCTACACCTTC. Protein product: CASIQDRVFGYTF.

The chain links TRBV4-3 to TRBJ2-1; 7 bases fit TRBD2. The CDR3 runs 15 residues. Germline CDR1 LGHNA, CDR2 YSLEER. J was trimmed by 0 bases and V by 3 bases; bases with no gene match: 2. CDR3 sequence (DNA): TGCGCCAGCAGCCAGGGCGGGGGCTCCTACAATGAGCAGTTCTTC. It translates to CASSQGGGSYNEQFF.

V gene TRBV2 combines with J gene TRBJ1-5, with no clear D. CDR3 length: 12 residues. The V gene's germline CDR1 is SNHLY and CDR2 FYNNEI. V shed 9 bases and J shed 5 bases, with 11 bases lying between them. The CDR3 sequence is CASGREDQPQHF. The CDR3 DNA is TGTGCCAGTGGGAGGGAGGATCAGCCCCAGCATTTT.

V is TRBV7-9 and J is TRBJ1-3; no firm D call. The length of the CDR3 is 15 residues. Germline values: CDR1 SEHNR, CDR2 FQNEAQ (reference sequence). Trimming took 0 bases from V and 7 from J, leaving 13 bases between them. In DNA form, the CDR3 reads TGTGCCAGCAGCTTAGCACTTGGGCAGGCGAACACCATATATTTT. Its translation: CASSLALGQANTIYF.

The rearrangement links TRBV2 to TRBJ2-1, with 11 bases lining up with TRBD2. CDR3 size: 21 residues. With V trimmed by 5 bases and J by 0 bases, 18 bases remained unmatched. Germline values: CDR1 SNHLY, CDR2 FYNNEI. For the CDR3, the DNA is TGTGCCAGCAGTCCCGGGTTTGGTCTAGCGGGAGGCAGGAGCTCCTACAATGAGCAGTTCTTC. It yields the protein CASSPGFGLAGGRSSYNEQFF.